This T cell receptor beta chain is from a study of T cell responses to AZD1222 COVID-19 vaccine. Study-wide findings and caveats: No repertoire was sampled before or during the peak T cell response, only after it. Only six people who got AZD1222 tested seropositive at baseline.

Assay: immunoSEQ multiplex PCR; the TCRdb copy retains only in-frame clones and omits some. The data show 160,000 or so clones, 70% to 90% seen once. As concerns this clone: The antigen is unknown.

This CDR3 region has 14 residues. In germline, CDR1 is LNHDA, CDR2 SQIVND (reference sequence). V dropped 3 bases and J dropped 1 base, with 9 bases sitting between them. The chain joins TRBV19 to TRBJ1-1; perhaps TRBD1 as D (6 bases). The receptor was isolated from an adult who had recovered from COVID-19. The sequencing here drew on peripheral blood, taken after recovery from COVID-19. The CDR3 sequence: CASSIDRWNTEAFF. In nucleotides, the CDR3 is TGTGCCAGTAGTATCGACAGGTGGAACACTGAAGCTTTCTTT.